This T cell receptor (beta chain) was profiled in a study of cytomegalovirus exposure and HLA in healthy donors. Notes on the study in general: Only CMV serostatus was available as immune exposure information.

A note on this clone: What it recognizes is unknown. The junction and the germline gene differ at one end; a read error may be behind it.

13 Jbeta primers and 60 Vbeta primers were used for the PCR. Here immunoSEQ multiplex PCR was the method, and the copy in TCRdb shows in-frame clones only, minus some. Of 210,000 or so clones in the sample, 75% to 85% were seen once. The source is an older woman in good health and CMV-seropositive. Sample: PBMCs.

CDR3 in amino acids: CSSSPLPDTEAFF. DNA of the CDR3: TGTTCCAGCAGCCCCCTCCCAGACACTGAAGCTTTCTTT. The genes are TRBV7-9 and TRBJ1-1; D not resolved. The length of the CDR3 is 13 residues. CDR1 is SEHNR and CDR2 is FQNEAQ in the germline V gene (reference sequence).